This TCR beta chain is drawn from a study of naive and memory T cell subsets. Notes on the study in general: Naive and memory repertoire findings lacked a ground truth for validation. Possibly reflecting memory cells re-expressing CD45RA, a few larger clonotypes occurred in naive repertoires, especially CD8.

The germline V gene has CDR1 MNHEY and CDR2 SVGAGI. This CDR3 is 14 amino acids long. The V gene lost 3 bases and the J gene lost 9 bases, with 18 bases spanning the gap. This clonotype occurred a few times. Its antigen is unidentified. An equimolar mix of two oligonucleotides served as the beta constant-region primer for TRBC1 and TRBC2. The ligated cDNA underwent four PCR rounds using SP2 and nested alpha and beta constant-region primers. One entry per CDR3 protein results from TCRdb running MiXCR on the UMI-ligation and nested PCR reads. The sample has approximately 150,000 distinct CDR3 sequences; 22% are singletons.

The V gene is TRBV6-5, the J gene TRBJ2-7; possible D gene TRBD1, 6 bases. Material for sequencing was naive CD4+ T cells from blood. The receptor was isolated from a human donor in good health. The CDR3 loop is CASSYSNRARGQYF. CDR3 DNA sequence: TGTGCCAGCAGTTATAGTAACAGGGCGAGGGGGCAGTACTTC.